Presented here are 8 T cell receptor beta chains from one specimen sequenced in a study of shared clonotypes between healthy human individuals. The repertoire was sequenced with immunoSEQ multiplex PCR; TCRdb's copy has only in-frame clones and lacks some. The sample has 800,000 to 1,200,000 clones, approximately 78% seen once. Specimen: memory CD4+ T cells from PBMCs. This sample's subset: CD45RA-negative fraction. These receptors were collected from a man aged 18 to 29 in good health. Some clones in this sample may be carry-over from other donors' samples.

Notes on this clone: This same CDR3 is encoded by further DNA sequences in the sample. The DNA of the CDR3 is TGCGCCAGCAGCTTGGGAGCGGGAGGATCCTACAATGAGCAGTTCTTC. It is translated as CASSLGAGGSYNEQFF. The V and J genes are TRBV5-1 and TRBJ2-1, with 9 bases lining up with TRBD2. This CDR3 has 16 residues. The V and J ends lost 0 bases and 1 base, in that order; junction bases with no gene match: 2. The germline CDR1 and CDR2 sequences are SGHRS and YFSETQ.

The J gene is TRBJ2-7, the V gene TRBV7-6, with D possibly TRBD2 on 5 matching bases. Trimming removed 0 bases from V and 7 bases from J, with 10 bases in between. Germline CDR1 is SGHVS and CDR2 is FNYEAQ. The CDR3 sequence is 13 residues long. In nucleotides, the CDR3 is TGTGCCAGCAGCTTAGCGGGAGATCTTGAGCAGTACTTC. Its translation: CASSLAGDLEQYF.

CDR3 residues: CASSHRTSGSYEQYF. In DNA form, the CDR3 reads TGCGCCAGCAGCCACCGGACTAGCGGCTCCTACGAGCAGTACTTC. This chain links TRBV4-3 with TRBJ2-7; 10 nucleotides agree with TRBD2. The germline V gene encodes CDR1 LGHNA and CDR2 YSLEER. V lost 3 bases, J lost 0 bases, and 2 bases stayed unmatched. The CDR3 loop spans 15 amino acids.

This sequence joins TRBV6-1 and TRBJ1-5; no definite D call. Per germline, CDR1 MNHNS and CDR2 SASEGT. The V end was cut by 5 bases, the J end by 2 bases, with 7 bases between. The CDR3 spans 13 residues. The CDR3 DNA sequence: TGTGCCAGCAGTATCCACCGCAATCAGCCCCAGCATTTT. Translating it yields CASSIHRNQPQHF.

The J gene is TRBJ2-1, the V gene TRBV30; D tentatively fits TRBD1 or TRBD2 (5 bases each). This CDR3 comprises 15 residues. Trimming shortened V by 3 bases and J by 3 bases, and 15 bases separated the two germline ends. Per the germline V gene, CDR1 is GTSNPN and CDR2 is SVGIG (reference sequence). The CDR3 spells CAWRPPGPNYNEQFF. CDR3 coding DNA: TGTGCCTGGAGGCCACCGGGACCCAACTACAATGAGCAGTTCTTC. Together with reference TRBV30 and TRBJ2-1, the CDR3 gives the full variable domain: SQTIHQWPATLVQPVGSPLSLECTVEGTSNPNLYWYRQAAGRGLQLLFYSVGIGQISSEVPQNLSASRPQDRQFILSSKKLLLSDSGFYLCAWRPPGPNYNEQFFGPGTRLTVL.

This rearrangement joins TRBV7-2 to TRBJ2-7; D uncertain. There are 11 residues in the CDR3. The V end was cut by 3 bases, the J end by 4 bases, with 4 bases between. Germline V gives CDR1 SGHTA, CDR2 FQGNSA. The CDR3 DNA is TGTGCCAGCAGCTTGCAGTACGAGCAGTACTTC. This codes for CASSLQYEQYF.

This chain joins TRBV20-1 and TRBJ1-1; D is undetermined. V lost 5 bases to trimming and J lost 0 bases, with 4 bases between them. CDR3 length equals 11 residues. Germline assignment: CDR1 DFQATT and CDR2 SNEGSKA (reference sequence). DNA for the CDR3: TGCAGTGCTTTTTTGAACACTGAAGCTTTCTTT. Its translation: CSAFLNTEAFF.

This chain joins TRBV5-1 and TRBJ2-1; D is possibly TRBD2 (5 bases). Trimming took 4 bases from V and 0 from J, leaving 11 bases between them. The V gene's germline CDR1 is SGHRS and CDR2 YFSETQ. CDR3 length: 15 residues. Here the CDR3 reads CASSQVGSSYNEQFF. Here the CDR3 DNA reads TGCGCCAGCAGCCAGGTAGGGAGCTCCTACAATGAGCAGTTCTTC. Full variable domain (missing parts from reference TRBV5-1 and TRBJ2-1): KAGVTQTPRYLIKTRGQQVTLSCSPISGHRSVSWYQQTPGQGLQFLFEYFSETQRNKGNFPGRFSGRQFSNSRSEMNVSTLELGDSALYLCASSQVGSSYNEQFFGPGTRLTVL.